This TCR beta chain stems from a study of shared clonotypes between healthy human individuals. Study results and limitations: What limited the represented genetic and exposure-history diversity was the small number of donors. Larger estimated richness was generally seen in naive subsets than in memory subsets.

V dropped 6 bases and J dropped 3 bases, with 0 bases sitting between them. This CDR3 contains 10 residues. Germline V lookup: CDR1 MDHEN, CDR2 SYDVKM. As for this clone: Its antigen remains unknown. The sample carries other DNA sequences with the same CDR3.

Profiling relied on immunoSEQ multiplex PCR, and the TCRdb table lists in-frame clones only, not all of them. The table lists 1.4 million or so clones, around 98.5% of them singletons, with roughly 0.35% in the top ten. The donor cohort consisted entirely of Caucasian adults residing in Nashville, Tennessee. Splitting of CD4+ cells produced CD45RA+ naive and CD45RA-negative memory subsets. This receptor was identified in a man younger than 45 in good health. Sample: naive CD4+ T cells sorted from blood. Subset: CD45RA+ positively selected. The chain couples TRBV28 to TRBJ1-5; D unclear. In DNA form, the CDR3 reads TGTGCCAGCAGCAATCAGCCCCAGCATTTT. This gives the protein CASSNQPQHF.